These 5 T cell receptor beta chains share one sample of origin, sequenced in a study of blood T cell repertoires in COVID-19 (dated by TCRdb to the early 2020s). Receptor libraries were prepared by the immunoSEQ multiplex PCR assay. TCRdb stores this immuneACCESS table with in-frame sequences only. Part of the clones is absent; in the studies checked, under half of the shortfall reflects unresolved V genes, and no reason is known for the rest. The sample table lists 250,000 or so clones, roughly 84% of them with a count of one. 5% to 8% of the sample lies in the top ten. Material for sequencing was PBMCs or T cells enriched from blood (not recorded which). The source of these receptors is a woman between 50 and 59 years old who had been exposed to COVID-19.

V is TRBV6-5 and J is TRBJ2-7, with 11 nucleotides matching TRBD1. J was trimmed by 2 bases and V by 6 bases; bases with no gene match: 6. Germline-derived CDR1 and CDR2 are MNHEY and SVGAGI. This CDR3 has 15 residues. This CDR3 reads CASRQDRGQTYEQYF. CDR3 in DNA: TGTGCCAGCAGACAGGACAGGGGGCAGACCTACGAGCAGTACTTC.

This sequence joins TRBV4-2 and TRBJ2-7, with 8 nucleotides matching TRBD2. Germline V lookup: CDR1 LGHNA, CDR2 YNFKEQ. V lost 0 bases, J lost 4 bases, and 5 bases stayed unmatched. The length of the CDR3 is 15 residues. The CDR3 sequence is CASSQEFPGGYEQYF. The DNA for the CDR3 is TGTGCCAGCAGCCAAGAGTTTCCGGGGGGGTACGAGCAGTACTTC.

The chain combines TRBV10-3 with TRBJ1-5; 9 nucleotides align to TRBD1. Germline V CDR1 and CDR2: ENHRY, SYGVKD. There are 14 residues in the CDR3. Unmatched junction bases numbered 8, after V lost 10 bases and J lost 4 bases. The CDR3 region has the DNA TGTGCCACCAGCCGAGACAGGGGGAATCAGCCCCAGCATTTT. Protein: CATSRDRGNQPQHF.

As to this clone: The sample carries other DNA sequences with the same CDR3. The chain links TRBV18 to TRBJ1-2; D is perhaps TRBD1 (5 bases). Looked up from germline, CDR1 is KGHSH and CDR2 is LQKENI. CDR3 size: 13 residues. V was shortened by 1 base and J by 2 bases, with 5 bases between the two germline ends. CDR3 amino acids: CASSPQGNYGYTF. The CDR3 nucleotides are TGTGCCAGCTCACCACAGGGGAACTATGGCTACACCTTC.

The chain combines TRBV7-8 with TRBJ1-3; a possible D gene is TRBD1 (6 bases). V was trimmed by 5 bases and J by 0 bases, leaving 11 bases between them. Germline CDR1 and CDR2: SGHVS and FQNEAQ. This CDR3 region has 15 residues. The CDR3 region is CASSIGQSSGNTIYF. The CDR3 coding sequence is TGTGCCAGCAGCATCGGACAGAGCTCTGGAAACACCATATATTTT.